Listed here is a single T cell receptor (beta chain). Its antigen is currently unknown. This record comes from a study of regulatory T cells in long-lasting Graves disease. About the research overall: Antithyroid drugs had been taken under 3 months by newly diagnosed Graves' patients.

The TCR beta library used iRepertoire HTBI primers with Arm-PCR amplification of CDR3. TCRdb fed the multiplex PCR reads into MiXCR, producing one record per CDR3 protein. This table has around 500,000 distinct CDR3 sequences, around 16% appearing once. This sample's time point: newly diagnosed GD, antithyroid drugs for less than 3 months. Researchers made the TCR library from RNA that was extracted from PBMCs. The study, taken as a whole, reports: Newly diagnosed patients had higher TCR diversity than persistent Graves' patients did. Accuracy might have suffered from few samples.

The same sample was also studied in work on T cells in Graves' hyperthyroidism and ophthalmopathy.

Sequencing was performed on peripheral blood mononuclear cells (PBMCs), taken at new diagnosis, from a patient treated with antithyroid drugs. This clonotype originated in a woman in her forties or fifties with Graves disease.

CDR3: CSARDLGGAIYNSPLHF. DNA of the CDR3: TGCAGTGCTAGAGACCTCGGGGGCGCGATCTATAATTCACCCCTCCACTTT. The rearrangement links TRBV20-1 to TRBJ1-6; a weak D match, TRBD1 (6 bases). Germline CDR1 DFQATT, CDR2 SNEGSKA (reference sequence). The CDR3 loop spans 17 amino acids. Trimming cost V 0 bases and J 3 bases, with 15 bases left between them.